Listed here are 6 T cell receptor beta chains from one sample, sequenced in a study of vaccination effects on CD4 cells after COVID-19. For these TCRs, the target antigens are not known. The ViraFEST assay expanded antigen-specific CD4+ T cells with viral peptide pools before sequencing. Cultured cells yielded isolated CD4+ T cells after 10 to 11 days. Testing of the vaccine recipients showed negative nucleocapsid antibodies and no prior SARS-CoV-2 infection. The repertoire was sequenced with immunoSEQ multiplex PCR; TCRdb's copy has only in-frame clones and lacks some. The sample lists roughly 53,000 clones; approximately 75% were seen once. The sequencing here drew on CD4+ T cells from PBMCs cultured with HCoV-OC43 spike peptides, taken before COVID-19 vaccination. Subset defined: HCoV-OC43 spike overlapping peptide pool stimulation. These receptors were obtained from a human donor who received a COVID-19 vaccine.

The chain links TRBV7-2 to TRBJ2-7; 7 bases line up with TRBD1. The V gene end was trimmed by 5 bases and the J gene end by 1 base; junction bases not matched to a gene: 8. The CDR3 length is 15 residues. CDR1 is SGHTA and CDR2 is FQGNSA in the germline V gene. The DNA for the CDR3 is TGTGCCAGCAGCCCTGACAGGGCACGATCCTACGAGCAGTACGTC. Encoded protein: CASSPDRARSYEQYV.

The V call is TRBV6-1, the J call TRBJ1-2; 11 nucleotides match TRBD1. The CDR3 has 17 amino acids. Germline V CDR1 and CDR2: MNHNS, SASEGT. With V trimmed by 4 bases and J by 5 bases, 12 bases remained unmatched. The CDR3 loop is CASSGDGQGAPRYGYTF. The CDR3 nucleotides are TGTGCCAGCAGTGGAGATGGACAGGGGGCCCCGAGATATGGCTACACCTTC.

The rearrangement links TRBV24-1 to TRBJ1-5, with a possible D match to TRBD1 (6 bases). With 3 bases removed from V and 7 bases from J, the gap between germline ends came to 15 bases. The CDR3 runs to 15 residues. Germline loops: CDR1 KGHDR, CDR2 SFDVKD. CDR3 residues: CATSDQHREPQPQHF. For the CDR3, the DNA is TGTGCCACCAGTGATCAACACAGGGAGCCCCAGCCCCAGCATTTT.

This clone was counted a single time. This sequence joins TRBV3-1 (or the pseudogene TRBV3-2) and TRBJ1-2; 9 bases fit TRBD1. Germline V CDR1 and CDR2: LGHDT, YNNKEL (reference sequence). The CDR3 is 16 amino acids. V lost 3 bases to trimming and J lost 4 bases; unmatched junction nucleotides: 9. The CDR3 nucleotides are TGTGCCAGCAGCCACCTGTTCGGGACAGGGATCTATGGCTACACCTTC. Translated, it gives CASSHLFGTGIYGYTF.

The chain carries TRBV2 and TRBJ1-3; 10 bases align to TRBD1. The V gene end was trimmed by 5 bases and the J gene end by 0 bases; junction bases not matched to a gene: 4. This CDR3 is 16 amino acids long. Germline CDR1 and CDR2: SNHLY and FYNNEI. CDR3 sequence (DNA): TGTGCCAGCAGTAAAGACAGGGGGCTCTCTGGAAACACCATATATTTT. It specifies CASSKDRGLSGNTIYF. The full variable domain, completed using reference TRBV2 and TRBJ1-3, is EPEVTQTPSHQVTQMGQEVILRCVPISNHLYFYWYRQILGQKVEFLVSFYNNEISEKSEIFDDQFSVERPDGSNFTLKIRSTKLEDSAMYFCASSKDRGLSGNTIYFGEGSWLTVV.

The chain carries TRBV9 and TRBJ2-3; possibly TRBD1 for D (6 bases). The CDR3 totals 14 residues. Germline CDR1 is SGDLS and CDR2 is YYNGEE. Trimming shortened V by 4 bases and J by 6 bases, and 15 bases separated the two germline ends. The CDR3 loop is CASSPQGPGDTQYF. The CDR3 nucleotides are TGTGCCAGCAGCCCACAGGGCCCTGGGGATACGCAGTATTTT.